Listed below are T cell receptor beta chains from one sample, sequenced in a study of cytomegalovirus exposure and HLA in healthy donors. Measured with immunoSEQ multiplex PCR; TCRdb has only the in-frame clones, and not every one. The sample lists 52,000 or so clones, 78% occurring once. Sequencing was carried out using PBMCs. These receptor sequences come from a female donor in good health and CMV-seronegative. CDR3s include the opening cysteine and the closing phenylalanine or tryptophan. A D gene is named only where the DNA matches it firmly.

TRBJ1-1 | TRBV7-2 | - | CASSLVAHGLTEAFF
TRBJ2-5 | TRBV2 | - | CASSDDFSYRETQYF
TRBJ1-6 | TRBV6-5 | - | CATGESSYNSPLHF
TRBJ2-5 | TRBV5-6 | TRBD1 | CASSFDRGETQYF
TRBJ2-3 | TRBV7-2 | - | CASRKTSMTDTQYF
TRBJ2-5 | TRBV11-2 | - | CASSVAETQYF
TRBJ1-6 | TRBV4-2 | TRBD1 | CASSLIERRGLDFNSPLHF
TRBJ2-2 | TRBV27 | TRBD1 | CASSILTGGRTGELFF
TRBJ1-1 | TRBV7-9 | TRBD1 | CASSLRQGIEAFF
TRBJ1-1 | TRBV10-3 | - | CAISSQGMAFF
TRBJ1-2 | TRBV13 | TRBD1 | CASSFRDRPRLTF
TRBJ1-4 | TRBV5-8 | TRBD1 | CASRRSGGPNEKLFF
TRBJ2-2 | TRBV9 | - | CASSPYTGELFF
TRBJ1-1 | TRBV5-1 | TRBD1 | CASSPTTGGRGNTEAFF
TRBJ2-3 | TRBV7-9 | - | CASSLKGWTDTQYF
TRBJ2-3 | TRBV2 | - | CASRTNTFTDTQYF
TRBJ2-7 | TRBV13 | TRBD1 | CASSLSGSRQGEYEQYF
TRBJ2-3 | TRBV7-3 | TRBD1 | CASRKQGTDTQYF
TRBJ2-1 | TRBV2 | - | CASSPLANEQFF
TRBJ2-7 | TRBV4-1 | - | CASSHATGTREQYF
TRBJ1-1 | TRBV19 | TRBD1 | CASSMNRGSILGEAFF
TRBJ2-6 | TRBV19 | - | CASSTHQYLAGANVLTF
TRBJ1-1 | TRBV7-9 | - | CASSTGNTEAFF
TRBJ1-3 | TRBV10-1 | TRBD1 | CASSESLGQPGNTIYF
TRBJ1-1 | TRBV18 | - | CASSPLDSMNTEAFF
TRBJ2-3 | TRBV5-1 | TRBD2 | CASSRQVAGYPPQFPSTDTQYF
TRBJ2-2 | TRBV4-1 | TRBD1 | CASSQALGQVYTGELFF
TRBJ2-1 | TRBV15 | - | CATSNETGGYNEQFF
TRBJ2-2 | TRBV2 | - | CASSADRLTGELFF
TRBJ2-5 | TRBV7-2 | TRBD2 | CASSRTSGSETQYF
TRBJ2-3 | TRBV6-1 | - | CASSEGRDTQYF